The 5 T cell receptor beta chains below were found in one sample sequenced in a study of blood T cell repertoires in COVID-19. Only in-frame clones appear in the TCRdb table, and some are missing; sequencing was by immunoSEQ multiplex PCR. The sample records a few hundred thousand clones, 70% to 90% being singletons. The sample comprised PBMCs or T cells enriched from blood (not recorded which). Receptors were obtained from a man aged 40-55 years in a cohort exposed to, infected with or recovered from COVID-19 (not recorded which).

The DNA of the CDR3 is TGCAGTGCTAGTGGGCGGGAGGACTACTACGAGCAGTACTTC. It encodes CSASGREDYYEQYF. The chain links TRBV20-1 to TRBJ2-7; TRBD2 aligns across 8 bases. Per germline, CDR1 DFQATT and CDR2 SNEGSKA (reference sequence). There are 14 residues in the CDR3. The V segment lost 3 bases and the J segment 3 bases; nucleotides outside the gene matches: 7.

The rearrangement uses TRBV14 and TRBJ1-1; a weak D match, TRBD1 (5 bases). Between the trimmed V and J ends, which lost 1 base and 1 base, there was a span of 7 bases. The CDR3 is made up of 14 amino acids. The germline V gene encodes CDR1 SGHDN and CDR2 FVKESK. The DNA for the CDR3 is TGTGCCAGCAGCCAAGGGGGGGGGAACACTGAAGCTTTCTTT. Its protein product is CASSQGGGNTEAFF.

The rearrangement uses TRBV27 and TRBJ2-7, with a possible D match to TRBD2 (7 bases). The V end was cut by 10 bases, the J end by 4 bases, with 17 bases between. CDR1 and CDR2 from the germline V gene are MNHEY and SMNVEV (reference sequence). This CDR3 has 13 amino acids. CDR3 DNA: TGTGCCACCAGGGAGGGGGGGAAATACGAGCAGTACTTC. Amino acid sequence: CATREGGKYEQYF.

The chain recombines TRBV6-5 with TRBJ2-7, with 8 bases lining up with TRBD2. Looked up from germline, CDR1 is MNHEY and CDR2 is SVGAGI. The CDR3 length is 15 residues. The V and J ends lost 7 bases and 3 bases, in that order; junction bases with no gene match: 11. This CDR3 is CASTVSSGSLYEQYF. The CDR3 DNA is TGTGCCAGCACAGTATCTAGCGGGTCCCTCTACGAGCAGTACTTC.

The CDR3 region has the DNA TGTGCCAGCAGTTACAAGGCGGGAGGGAGCACAGATACGCAGTATTTT. Residues: CASSYKAGGSTDTQYF. This sequence joins TRBV6-5 and TRBJ2-3; 9 bases match TRBD2. Germline lookup yields CDR1 MNHEY and CDR2 SVGAGI. J was trimmed by 0 bases and V by 2 bases; bases with no gene match: 3. The CDR3 extends over 16 amino acids.